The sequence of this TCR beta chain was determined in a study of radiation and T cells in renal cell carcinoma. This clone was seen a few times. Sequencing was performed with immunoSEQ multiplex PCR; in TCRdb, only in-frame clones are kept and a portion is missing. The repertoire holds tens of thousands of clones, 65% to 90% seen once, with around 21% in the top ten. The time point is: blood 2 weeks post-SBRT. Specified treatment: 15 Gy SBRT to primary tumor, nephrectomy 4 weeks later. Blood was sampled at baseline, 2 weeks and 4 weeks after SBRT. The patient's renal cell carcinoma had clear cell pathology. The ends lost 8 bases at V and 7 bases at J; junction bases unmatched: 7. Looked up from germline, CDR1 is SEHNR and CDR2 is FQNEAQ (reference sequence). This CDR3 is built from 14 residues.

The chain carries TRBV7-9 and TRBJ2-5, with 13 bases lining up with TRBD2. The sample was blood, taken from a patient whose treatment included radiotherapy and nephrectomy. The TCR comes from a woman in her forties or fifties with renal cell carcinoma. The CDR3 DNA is TGTGCCAGCGAAACTAGCGGGAGGGAAGGGACCCAGTACTTC. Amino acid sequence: CASETSGREGTQYF.